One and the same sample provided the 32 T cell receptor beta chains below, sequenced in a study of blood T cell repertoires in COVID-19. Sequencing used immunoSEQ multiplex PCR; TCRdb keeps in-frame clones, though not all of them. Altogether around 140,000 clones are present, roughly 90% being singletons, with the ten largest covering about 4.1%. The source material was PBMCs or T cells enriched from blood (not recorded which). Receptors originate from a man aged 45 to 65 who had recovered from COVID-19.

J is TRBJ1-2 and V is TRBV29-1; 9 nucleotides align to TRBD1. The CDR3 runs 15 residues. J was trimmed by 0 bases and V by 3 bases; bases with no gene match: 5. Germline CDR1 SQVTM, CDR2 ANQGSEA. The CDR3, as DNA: TGCAGCGTTGAGGGGACAGGGAAATCTAACTATGGCTACACCTTC. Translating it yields CSVEGTGKSNYGYTF.

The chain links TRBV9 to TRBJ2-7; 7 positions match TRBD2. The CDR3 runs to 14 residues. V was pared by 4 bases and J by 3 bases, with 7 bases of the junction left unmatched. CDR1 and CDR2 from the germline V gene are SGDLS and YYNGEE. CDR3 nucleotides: TGTGCCAGCAGCCCGGGACTACCTTTCTACGAGCAGTACTTC. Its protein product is CASSPGLPFYEQYF. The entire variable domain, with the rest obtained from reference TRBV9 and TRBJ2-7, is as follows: DSGVTQTPKHLITATGQRVTLRCSPRSGDLSVYWYQQSLDQGLQFLIQYYNGEERAKGNILERFSAQQFPDLHSELNLSSLELGDSALYFCASSPGLPFYEQYFGPGTRLTVT.

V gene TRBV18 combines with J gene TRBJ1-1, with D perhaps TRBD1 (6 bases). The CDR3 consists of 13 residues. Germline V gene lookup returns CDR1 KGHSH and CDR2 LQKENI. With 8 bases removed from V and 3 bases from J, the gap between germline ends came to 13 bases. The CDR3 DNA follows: TGTGCCAGCCAACAGGGAGAGGACACTGAAGCTTTCTTT. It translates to CASQQGEDTEAFF.

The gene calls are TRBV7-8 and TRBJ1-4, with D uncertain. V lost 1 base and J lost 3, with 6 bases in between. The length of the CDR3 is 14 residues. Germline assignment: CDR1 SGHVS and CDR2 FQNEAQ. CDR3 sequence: CASSLGSSNEKLFF. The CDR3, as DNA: TGTGCCAGCAGCTTAGGTAGTTCTAATGAAAAACTGTTTTTT.

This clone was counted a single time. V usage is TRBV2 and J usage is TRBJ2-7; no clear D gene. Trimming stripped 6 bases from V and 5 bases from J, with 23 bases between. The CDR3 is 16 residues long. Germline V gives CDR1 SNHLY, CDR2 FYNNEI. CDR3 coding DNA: TGTGCCAGCAGCTGGGCAAACGGCCCCAAGAGACACGAGCAGTACGTC. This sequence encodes CASSWANGPKRHEQYV.

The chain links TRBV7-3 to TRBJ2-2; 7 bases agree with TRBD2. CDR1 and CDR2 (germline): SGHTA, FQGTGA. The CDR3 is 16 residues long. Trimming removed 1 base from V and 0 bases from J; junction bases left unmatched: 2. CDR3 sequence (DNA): TGTGCCAGCAGCTTAATAGGGAGGGCGAACACCGGGGAGCTGTTTTTT. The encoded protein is CASSLIGRANTGELFF.

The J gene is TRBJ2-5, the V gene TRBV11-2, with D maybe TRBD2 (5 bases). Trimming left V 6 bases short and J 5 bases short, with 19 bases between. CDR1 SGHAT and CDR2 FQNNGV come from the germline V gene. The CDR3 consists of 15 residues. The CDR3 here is CASSPSGSSGETQYF. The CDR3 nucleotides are TGTGCCAGCAGTCCGTCGGGGAGTTCGGGGGAGACCCAGTACTTC.

This chain's CDR3 is CAWSDSYYNEQFF. The CDR3 nucleotides are TGTGCCTGGAGTGACTCCTACTACAATGAGCAGTTCTTC. V and J are TRBV30 and TRBJ2-1; D gene unclear. CDR1 is GTSNPN and CDR2 is SVGIG in the germline V gene (reference sequence). The CDR3 has 13 residues. Deletions cut 1 base from V and 3 bases from J, with 7 bases between.

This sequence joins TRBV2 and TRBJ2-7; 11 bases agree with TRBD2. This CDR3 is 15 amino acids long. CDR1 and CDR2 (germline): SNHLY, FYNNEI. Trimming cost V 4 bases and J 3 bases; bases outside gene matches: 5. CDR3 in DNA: TGTGCCAGCAGTGCGCTAGCGGGAGGAGGCTACGAGCAGTACTTC. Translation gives CASSALAGGGYEQYF.

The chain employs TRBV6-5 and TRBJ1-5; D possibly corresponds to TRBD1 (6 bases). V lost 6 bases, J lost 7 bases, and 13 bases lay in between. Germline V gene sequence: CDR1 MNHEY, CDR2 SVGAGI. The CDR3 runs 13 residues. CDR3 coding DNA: TGTGCCAGCAGGGGGCAGACAGGACAGCCCCAGCATTTT. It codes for CASRGQTGQPQHF.

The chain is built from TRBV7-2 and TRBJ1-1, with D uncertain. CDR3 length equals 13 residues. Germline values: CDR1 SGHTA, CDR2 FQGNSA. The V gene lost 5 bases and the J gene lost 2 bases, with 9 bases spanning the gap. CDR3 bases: TGTGCCAGCAGCCCTTATATTAACACTGAAGCTTTCTTT. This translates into CASSPYINTEAFF.

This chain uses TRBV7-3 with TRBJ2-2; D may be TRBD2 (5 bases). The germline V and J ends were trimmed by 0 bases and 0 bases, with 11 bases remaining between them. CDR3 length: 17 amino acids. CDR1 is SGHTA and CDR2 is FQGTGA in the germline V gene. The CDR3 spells CASSLTGEGANTGELFF. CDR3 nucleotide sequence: TGTGCCAGCAGCTTAACGGGAGAGGGCGCGAACACCGGGGAGCTGTTTTTT.

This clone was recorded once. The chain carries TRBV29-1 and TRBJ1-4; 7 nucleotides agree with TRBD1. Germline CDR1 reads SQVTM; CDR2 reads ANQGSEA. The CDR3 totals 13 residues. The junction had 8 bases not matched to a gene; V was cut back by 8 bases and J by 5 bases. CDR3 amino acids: CSFTRGPNEKLFF. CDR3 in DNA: TGCAGCTTCACGAGGGGGCCGAATGAAAAACTGTTTTTT.

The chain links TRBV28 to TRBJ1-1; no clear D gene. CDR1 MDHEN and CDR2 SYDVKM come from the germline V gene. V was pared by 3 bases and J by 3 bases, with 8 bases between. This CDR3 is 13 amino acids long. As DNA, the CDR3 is TGTGCCAGCAGTTTGCCAGAATACACTGAAGCTTTCTTT. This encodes CASSLPEYTEAFF.

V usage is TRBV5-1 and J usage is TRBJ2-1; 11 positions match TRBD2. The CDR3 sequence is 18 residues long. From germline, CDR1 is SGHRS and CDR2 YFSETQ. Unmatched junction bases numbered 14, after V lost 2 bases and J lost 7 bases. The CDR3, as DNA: TGCGCCAGCAGCTTAAATAGCGGGAGGGCCGTTAAAAGAAATGAGCAGTTCTTC. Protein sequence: CASSLNSGRAVKRNEQFF.

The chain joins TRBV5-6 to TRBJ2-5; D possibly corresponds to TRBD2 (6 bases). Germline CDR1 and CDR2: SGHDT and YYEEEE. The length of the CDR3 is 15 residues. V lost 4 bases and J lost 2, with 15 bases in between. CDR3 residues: CASSDGWGRQETQYF. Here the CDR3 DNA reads TGTGCCAGCAGCGACGGTTGGGGGAGGCAAGAGACCCAGTACTTC.

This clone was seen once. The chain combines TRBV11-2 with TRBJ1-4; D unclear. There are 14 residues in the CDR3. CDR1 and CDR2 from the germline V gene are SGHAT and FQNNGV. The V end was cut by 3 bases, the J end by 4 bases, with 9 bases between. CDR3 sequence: CASSFNRVNEKLFF. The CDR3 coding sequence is TGTGCCAGCAGCTTTAACCGGGTTAATGAAAAACTGTTTTTT. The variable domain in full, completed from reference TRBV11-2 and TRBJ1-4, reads EAGVAQSPRYKIIEKRQSVAFWCNPISGHATLYWYQQILGQGPKLLIQFQNNGVVDDSQLPKDRFSAERLKGVDSTLKIQPAKLEDSAVYLCASSFNRVNEKLFFGSGTQLSVL.

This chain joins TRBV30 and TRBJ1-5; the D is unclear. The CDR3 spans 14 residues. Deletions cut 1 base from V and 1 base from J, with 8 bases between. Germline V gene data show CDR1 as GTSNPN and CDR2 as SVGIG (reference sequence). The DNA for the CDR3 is TGTGCCTGGAGTGGAGGCTCAAGCAATCAGCCCCAGCATTTT. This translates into CAWSGGSSNQPQHF. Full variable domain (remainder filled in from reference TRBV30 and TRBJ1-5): SQTIHQWPATLVQPVGSPLSLECTVEGTSNPNLYWYRQAAGRGLQLLFYSVGIGQISSEVPQNLSASRPQDRQFILSSKKLLLSDSGFYLCAWSGGSSNQPQHFGDGTRLSIL.

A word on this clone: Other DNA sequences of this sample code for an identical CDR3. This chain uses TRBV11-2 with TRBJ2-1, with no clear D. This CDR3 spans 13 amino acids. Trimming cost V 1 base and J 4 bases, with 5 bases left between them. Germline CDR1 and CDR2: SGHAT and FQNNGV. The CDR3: CASSLGLYNEQFF. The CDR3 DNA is TGTGCCAGCAGCTTAGGACTTTACAATGAGCAGTTCTTC.

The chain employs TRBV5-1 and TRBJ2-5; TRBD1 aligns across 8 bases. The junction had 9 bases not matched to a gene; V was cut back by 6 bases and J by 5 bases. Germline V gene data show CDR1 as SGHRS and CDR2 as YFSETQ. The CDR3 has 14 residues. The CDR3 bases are TGCGCCAGCACCTCAGGGGGCGCGGATGAGACCCAGTACTTC. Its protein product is CASTSGGADETQYF.

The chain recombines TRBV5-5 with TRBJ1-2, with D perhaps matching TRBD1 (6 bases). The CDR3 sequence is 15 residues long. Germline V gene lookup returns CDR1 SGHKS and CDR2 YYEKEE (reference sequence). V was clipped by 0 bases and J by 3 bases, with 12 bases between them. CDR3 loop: CASSLEGQTYYGYTF. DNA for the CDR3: TGTGCCAGCAGCTTGGAAGGACAGACTTACTATGGCTACACCTTC.

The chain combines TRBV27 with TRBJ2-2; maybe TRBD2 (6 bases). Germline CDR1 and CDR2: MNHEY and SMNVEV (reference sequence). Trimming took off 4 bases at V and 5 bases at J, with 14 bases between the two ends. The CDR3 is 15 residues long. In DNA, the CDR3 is TGTGCCAGCAGTTCGGGACTGGGGCGGACCGGGGAGCTGTTTTTT. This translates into CASSSGLGRTGELFF.

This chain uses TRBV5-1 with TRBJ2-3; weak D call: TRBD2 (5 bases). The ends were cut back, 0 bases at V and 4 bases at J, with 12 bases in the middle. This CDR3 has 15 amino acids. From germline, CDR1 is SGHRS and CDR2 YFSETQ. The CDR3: CASSLGAGISDTQYF. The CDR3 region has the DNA TGCGCCAGCAGCTTGGGGGCCGGGATTTCAGATACGCAGTATTTT.

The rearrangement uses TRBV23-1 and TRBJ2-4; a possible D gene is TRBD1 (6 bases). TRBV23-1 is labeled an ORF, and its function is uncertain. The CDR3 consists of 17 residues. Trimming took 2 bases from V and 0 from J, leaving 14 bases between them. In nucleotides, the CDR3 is TGCGCCAGCAGTCAAGGGGGCCCGCATATAGCCAAAAACATTCAGTACTTC. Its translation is CASSQGGPHIAKNIQYF.

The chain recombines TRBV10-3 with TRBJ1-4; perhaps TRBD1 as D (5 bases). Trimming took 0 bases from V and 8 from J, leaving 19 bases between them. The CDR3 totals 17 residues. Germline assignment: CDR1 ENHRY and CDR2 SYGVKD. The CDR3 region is CAISESGAGGENEKLFF. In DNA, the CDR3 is TGTGCCATCAGTGAGTCTGGGGCGGGAGGGGAGAACGAAAAACTGTTTTTT.

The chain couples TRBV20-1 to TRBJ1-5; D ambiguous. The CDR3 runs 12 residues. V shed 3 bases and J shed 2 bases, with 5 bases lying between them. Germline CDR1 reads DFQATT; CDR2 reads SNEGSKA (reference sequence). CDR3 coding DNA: TGCAGTGCTAGTAGCGGCAATCAGCCCCAGCATTTT. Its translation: CSASSGNQPQHF.

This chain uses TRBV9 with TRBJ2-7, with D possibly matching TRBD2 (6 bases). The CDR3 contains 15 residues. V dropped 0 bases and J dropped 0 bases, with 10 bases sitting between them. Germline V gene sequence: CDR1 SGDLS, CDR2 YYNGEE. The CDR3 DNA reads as TGTGCCAGCAGCGTAGGGGTAGCGGTCTCCTACGAGCAGTACTTC. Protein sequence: CASSVGVAVSYEQYF.

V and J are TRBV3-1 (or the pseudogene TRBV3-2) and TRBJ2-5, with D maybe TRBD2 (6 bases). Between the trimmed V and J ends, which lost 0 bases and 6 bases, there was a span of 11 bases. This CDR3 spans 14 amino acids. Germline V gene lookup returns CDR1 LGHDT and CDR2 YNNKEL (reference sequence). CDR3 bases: TGTGCCAGCAGCCAAGAAGGAGGGTCGAAGACCCAGTACTTC. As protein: CASSQEGGSKTQYF.

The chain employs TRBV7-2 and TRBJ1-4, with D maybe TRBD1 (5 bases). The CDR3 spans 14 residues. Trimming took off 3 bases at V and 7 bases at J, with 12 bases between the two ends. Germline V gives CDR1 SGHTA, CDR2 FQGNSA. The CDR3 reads CASSLTASSEKLFF. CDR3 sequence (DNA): TGTGCCAGCAGCTTGACAGCTTCGAGTGAAAAACTGTTTTTT.

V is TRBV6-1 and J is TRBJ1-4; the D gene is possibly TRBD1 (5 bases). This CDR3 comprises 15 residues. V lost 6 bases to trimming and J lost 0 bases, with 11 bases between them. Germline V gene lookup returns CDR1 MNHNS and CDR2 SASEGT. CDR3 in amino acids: CASRDGQATNEKLFF. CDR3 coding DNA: TGTGCCAGCAGGGACGGACAAGCAACTAATGAAAAACTGTTTTTT.

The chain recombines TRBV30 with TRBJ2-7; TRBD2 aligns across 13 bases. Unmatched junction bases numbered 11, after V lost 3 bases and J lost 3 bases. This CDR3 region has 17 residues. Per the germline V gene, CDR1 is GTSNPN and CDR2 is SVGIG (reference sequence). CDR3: CAWSLSRTSGSRYEQYF. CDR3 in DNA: TGTGCCTGGAGCCTTTCCCGGACTAGCGGGAGTCGCTACGAGCAGTACTTC. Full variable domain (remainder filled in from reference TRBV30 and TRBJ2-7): SQTIHQWPATLVQPVGSPLSLECTVEGTSNPNLYWYRQAAGRGLQLLFYSVGIGQISSEVPQNLSASRPQDRQFILSSKKLLLSDSGFYLCAWSLSRTSGSRYEQYFGPGTRLTVT.

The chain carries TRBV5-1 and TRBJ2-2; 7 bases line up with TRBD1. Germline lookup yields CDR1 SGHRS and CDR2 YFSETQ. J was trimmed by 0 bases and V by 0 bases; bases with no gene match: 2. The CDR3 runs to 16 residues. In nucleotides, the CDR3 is TGCGCCAGCAGCTTGGCCGGGACAGCGAACACCGGGGAGCTGTTTTTT. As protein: CASSLAGTANTGELFF.